Below are 30 T cell receptor beta chains sequenced from a single sample in a study of human CD8 memory T cell subsets. Scientists made TCR beta libraries using UMI-labeled 5' RACE. TCRdb re-called the 5' RACE reads; every CDR3 protein appears as one record, without DNA. This listing includes about 6,000 distinct CDR3 sequences. The sequencing sample was made of CD8+ effector memory T cells (TEM) sorted from PBMCs. Subset of the sample: effector memory CD8 T cells, CCR7- CD45RO+ CD95+. Every receptor here comes from a human donor in good health.

V is TRBV24-1 and J is TRBJ2-1; TCRdb returns TRBD1, unconfirmable since there is no DNA. Germline V gene lookup returns CDR1 KGHDR and CDR2 SFDVKD. The CDR3 covers 16 residues. The CDR3 here is CATNPSQVINADEQFF.

This rearrangement joins TRBV5-1 to TRBJ1-4. The CDR3 is 14 residues long. Looked up from germline, CDR1 is SGHRS and CDR2 is YFSETQ. The CDR3 reads CASSQGLPRFKLFF.

This chain joins TRBV6-5 and TRBJ2-1; TCRdb indicates TRBD1, and absent DNA this call remains unverified. The germline gives CDR1 MNHEY, CDR2 SVGAGI. This CDR3 contains 15 residues. CDR3: CASRMGGAPYNEQFF.

V is TRBV20-1 and J is TRBJ2-3; TCRdb outputs TRBD1, but without DNA this stays unchecked. The germline V gene encodes CDR1 DFQATT and CDR2 SNEGSKA (reference sequence). The length of the CDR3 is 15 residues. Here the CDR3 reads CSVNLARDLADTQYF.

J is TRBJ2-1 and V is TRBV4-1. The CDR3 loop spans 14 amino acids. In germline, CDR1 is MGHRA, CDR2 YSYEKL. CDR3 sequence: CASSPLGNVNEQFF.

The gene calls are TRBV15 and TRBJ2-7; absent DNA, TCRdb's TRBD1 call cannot be checked. CDR3 length equals 13 residues. The V gene's germline CDR1 is LNHNV and CDR2 YYDKDF (reference sequence). CDR3 loop: CATSRPGSYEQYF.

The rearrangement links TRBV5-1 to TRBJ2-1. This CDR3 spans 13 amino acids. Per germline, CDR1 SGHRS and CDR2 YFSETQ. CDR3 region: CASNGGFRNEQFF.

The rearrangement links TRBV2 to TRBJ2-2. From germline, CDR1 is SNHLY and CDR2 FYNNEI. This CDR3 contains 14 residues. CDR3 amino acids: CASSEVRNTGELFF.

Its frequency marks this clonotype as medium-sized (0.01 to 0.1%). The chain combines TRBV5-1 with TRBJ2-3. Germline lookup yields CDR1 SGHRS and CDR2 YFSETQ. CDR3 size: 15 residues. This chain's CDR3 is CASSFGVDSTDTQYF.

V gene TRBV10-3 combines with J gene TRBJ2-3; the D call of TRBD2 rests on TCRdb alone, since no DNA is present to check it. CDR1 and CDR2 (germline): ENHRY, SYGVKD. The CDR3 runs to 17 residues. The CDR3: CAISESRIALSTDTQYF.

The V and J genes are TRBV19 and TRBJ1-1. Germline V gives CDR1 LNHDA, CDR2 SQIVND (reference sequence). This CDR3 contains 16 residues. The CDR3 loop reads CASSQDKIFMNTEAFF.

J is TRBJ1-5 and V is TRBV5-5; the TRBD1 assignment by TCRdb is unverifiable without DNA. The germline CDR1 and CDR2 sequences are SGHKS and YYEKEE (reference sequence). This CDR3 is 16 amino acids long. The CDR3 sequence: CASSTALTGFNQPQHF.

The chain couples TRBV15 to TRBJ1-5; no DNA is available, so the TRBD1 call from TCRdb remains unchecked. The CDR3 length is 17 residues. Germline V CDR1 and CDR2: LNHNV, YYDKDF (reference sequence). CDR3 amino acids: CATSSRLGHLSNQPQHF.

The chain couples TRBV5-1 to TRBJ1-2; TCRdb indicates TRBD1, and absent DNA this call remains unverified. This CDR3 region has 13 residues. Germline V gene sequence: CDR1 SGHRS, CDR2 YFSETQ. CDR3 in amino acids: CASSIAIPGGYTF.

V usage is TRBV13 and J usage is TRBJ2-1. The CDR3 length is 16 residues. The germline gives CDR1 PRHDT, CDR2 FYEKMQ (reference sequence). CDR3 loop: CASSYRPGGPYNEQFF. The full variable domain, its missing parts supplied by reference TRBV13 and TRBJ2-1, is AAGVIQSPRHLIKEKRETATLKCYPIPRHDTVYWYQQGPGQDPQFLISFYEKMQSDKGSIPDRFSAQQFSDYHSELNMSSLELGDSALYFCASSYRPGGPYNEQFFGPGTRLTVL.

The rearrangement joins TRBV5-1 to TRBJ2-7; the TRBD1 assignment by TCRdb is unverifiable without DNA. The CDR3 consists of 14 residues. The germline gives CDR1 SGHRS, CDR2 YFSETQ. This chain's CDR3 is CASSFGQGSYEQYF.

CDR3 region: CASSYTGEGDEQYF. The gene calls are TRBV6-6 and TRBJ2-7; without DNA, the TCRdb call of TRBD1 cannot be checked. CDR3 length equals 14 residues. The V gene's germline CDR1 is MNHNY and CDR2 SVGAGI (reference sequence).

This clonotype shows up as medium-sized (0.01 to 0.1%) by frequency. The chain couples TRBV4-3 to TRBJ2-7. The CDR3 runs to 14 residues. CDR1 and CDR2 (germline): LGHNA, YSLEER. CDR3: CASSQEWEGYEQYF.

The rearrangement joins TRBV5-5 to TRBJ1-1. Germline V gives CDR1 SGHKS, CDR2 YYEKEE (reference sequence). This CDR3 is built from 16 residues. CDR3 region: CASSLQDVLPNTEAFF.

V is TRBV6-2 or TRBV6-3 and J is TRBJ2-3; TCRdb's D call of TRBD2 is untestable without DNA. Germline CDR1 and CDR2: MNHEY and SVGEGT. The CDR3 contains 14 residues. The CDR3: CASSRLEATDTQYF.

The chain links TRBV7-9 to TRBJ1-1; TCRdb designates TRBD1, a call that cannot be tested without DNA. Germline CDR1 SEHNR, CDR2 FQNEAQ (reference sequence). This CDR3 region has 14 residues. The CDR3: CASSLRTGKTEAFF.

V is TRBV4-2 and J is TRBJ2-7. This CDR3 has 14 residues. Germline loops: CDR1 LGHNA, CDR2 YNFKEQ. The CDR3 loop is CASLSVDGTYEQYF.

The chain combines TRBV20-1 with TRBJ2-3; no DNA is available, so the TRBD1 call from TCRdb remains unchecked. Germline V gene sequence: CDR1 DFQATT, CDR2 SNEGSKA (reference sequence). The CDR3 is made up of 12 amino acids. Here the CDR3 reads CSARQGLDTQYF.

This chain uses TRBV30 with TRBJ2-5; without DNA, the TCRdb call of TRBD2 cannot be checked. The CDR3 has 14 residues. Germline V lookup: CDR1 GTSNPN, CDR2 SVGIG (reference sequence). The CDR3 here is CAWSTPGLAETQYF.

This chain links TRBV15 with TRBJ2-1; the TCRdb call, TRBD2, lacks DNA for checking. Germline lookup yields CDR1 LNHNV and CDR2 YYDKDF (reference sequence). CDR3 length: 15 residues. The CDR3 spells CATSRGAGEGNEQFF. The whole variable domain, filled in from reference TRBV15 and TRBJ2-1, reads DAMVIQNPRYQVTQFGKPVTLSCSQTLNHNVMYWYQQKSSQAPKLLFHYYDKDFNNEADTPDNFQSRRPNTSFCFLDIRSPGLGDTAMYLCATSRGAGEGNEQFFGPGTRLTVL.

The J gene is TRBJ1-1, the V gene TRBV6-2 or TRBV6-3; the TCRdb D gene call, TRBD1, has no DNA to confirm it. The CDR3 covers 13 residues. Germline V gene lookup returns CDR1 MNHEY and CDR2 SVGEGT. The CDR3 protein is CASSGQGDTEAFF.

The V and J genes are TRBV30 and TRBJ2-3; TCRdb picks TRBD1, but there is no DNA to check that call. The CDR3 sequence is 15 residues long. The germline V gene has CDR1 GTSNPN and CDR2 SVGIG (reference sequence). The chain's CDR3 is CAWSGTGGPTDTQYF.

This clonotype is medium-sized (0.01 to 0.1%) by frequency. The chain has TRBV11-2 and TRBJ2-1; TCRdb selects TRBD1, and the lack of DNA leaves this call unchecked. Looked up from germline, CDR1 is SGHAT and CDR2 is FQNNGV. CDR3 size: 15 residues. This CDR3 is CASRSGVAGYNEQFF. The entire variable domain, with the rest obtained from reference TRBV11-2 and TRBJ2-1, is as follows: EAGVAQSPRYKIIEKRQSVAFWCNPISGHATLYWYQQILGQGPKLLIQFQNNGVVDDSQLPKDRFSAERLKGVDSTLKIQPAKLEDSAVYLCASRSGVAGYNEQFFGPGTRLTVL.

This chain joins TRBV19 and TRBJ1-4. This CDR3 has 14 residues. The germline V gene has CDR1 LNHDA and CDR2 SQIVND (reference sequence). This chain's CDR3 is CASSRYLSGEKLFF.

According to its frequency, this clonotype is medium-sized. The genes are TRBV20-1 and TRBJ1-5; the TRBD1 assignment by TCRdb is unverifiable without DNA. Looked up from germline, CDR1 is DFQATT and CDR2 is SNEGSKA (reference sequence). This CDR3 spans 14 amino acids. This chain's CDR3 is CSAREDRGNQPQHF.